Described below is a single T cell receptor beta chain sequence and its context. This specimen belongs to a study of somatic mutations in cytotoxic T cells in rheumatoid arthritis. Study summary: The flow sorting of some V beta antibody-stained T-cell populations reached nearly 100% purity, and the sorted populations included V beta1+ cells sequenced for TCRB.

Profiling relied on immunoSEQ multiplex PCR, and the TCRdb table lists in-frame clones only, not all of them. The data show several thousand clones, with around four fifths seen just once and about 14% held by the top ten. The V gene's germline CDR1 is SGHDN and CDR2 FVKESK. The CDR3 loop spans 12 amino acids. The gene calls are TRBV14 and TRBJ2-5; D is ambiguous. The end of the DNA is better explained by TRBJ2-7, so the J call may be wrong. This sequence originates from a woman aged 45 to 65 with rheumatoid arthritis. The sample was CD8+ T cells sorted from blood. The CDR3 DNA is TGTGCCAGCAGCCTGGCTAACTACGAGCAGTACTTC. As protein: CASSLANYEQYF.